Following are 7 T cell receptor beta chains from one sample sequenced in a study of cytomegalovirus exposure and HLA in healthy donors. Here immunoSEQ multiplex PCR was the method, and the copy in TCRdb shows in-frame clones only, minus some. The repertoire holds about 76,000 clones, roughly 94% seen once, with under 2% in the top ten. What was sequenced was PBMCs. These receptors originate from a woman aged 18-29 years in good health and CMV-seropositive.

The chain links TRBV6-4 to TRBJ1-5, with 11 bases matching TRBD1. This CDR3 region has 12 residues. Germline V gene lookup returns CDR1 MRHNA and CDR2 SNTAGT. The junction had 0 bases not matched to a gene; V was cut back by 11 bases and J by 3 bases. CDR3 region: CAGQGANQPQHF. CDR3 bases: TGTGCCGGACAGGGGGCCAATCAGCCCCAGCATTTT.

CDR3 sequence (DNA): TGTGCCAGCAGCTCGGGACAGGGTATGAGTGAAAAACTGTTTTTT. Translating it yields CASSSGQGMSEKLFF. J is TRBJ1-4 and V is TRBV7-6; 9 bases match TRBD1. The V and J ends lost 4 bases and 7 bases, in that order; junction bases with no gene match: 7. Germline lookup yields CDR1 SGHVS and CDR2 FNYEAQ. The CDR3 is 15 amino acids. Based on the CDR3 plus reference TRBV7-6 and TRBJ1-4, the full variable domain is GAGVSQSPRYKVTKRGQDVALRCDPISGHVSLYWYRQALGQGPEFLTYFNYEAQQDKSGLPNDRFSAERPEGSISTLTIQRTEQRDSAMYRCASSSGQGMSEKLFFGSGTQLSVL.

The chain recombines TRBV11-3 with TRBJ2-1, with TRBD2 matching 11 bases. Unmatched junction bases numbered 4, after V lost 5 bases and J lost 4 bases. The germline V gene encodes CDR1 SGHNT and CDR2 YENEEA. The CDR3 loop spans 15 amino acids. Here the CDR3 DNA reads TGTGCCAGCAGCCAGGGACTAGCGGAGTACAATGAGCAGTTCTTC. Amino acids: CASSQGLAEYNEQFF. The whole variable domain, filled in from reference TRBV11-3 and TRBJ2-1, reads EAGVVQSPRYKIIEKKQPVAFWCNPISGHNTLYWYLQNLGQGPELLIRYENEEAVDDSQLPKDRFSAERLKGVDSTLKIQPAELGDSAVYLCASSQGLAEYNEQFFGPGTRLTVL.

This chain links TRBV9 with TRBJ1-6; D possibly corresponds to TRBD1 (6 bases). The germline CDR1 and CDR2 sequences are SGDLS and YYNGEE. Trimming shortened V by 4 bases and J by 9 bases, and 23 bases separated the two germline ends. The CDR3 is 17 residues long. The CDR3 DNA reads TGTGCCAGCAGCCTTTACGCAGGGGCTCCCTCGGGTTCACCCCTCCACTTT. It is translated as CASSLYAGAPSGSPLHF.

The J gene is TRBJ2-1, the V gene TRBV27; D call uncertain. CDR3 length: 13 amino acids. Germline V CDR1 and CDR2: MNHEY, SMNVEV (reference sequence). The V end was cut by 5 bases, the J end by 4 bases, with 9 bases between. CDR3: CASSLSLYNEQFF. The CDR3 DNA reads TGTGCCAGCAGTCTTAGCCTATACAATGAGCAGTTCTTC.

The chain combines TRBV14 with TRBJ2-7; TRBD1 might be the D (5 bases). V dropped 1 base and J dropped 3 bases, with 10 bases sitting between them. The CDR3 runs 14 residues. Germline CDR1 and CDR2: SGHDN and FVKESK. CDR3 coding DNA: TGTGCCAGCAGCCAAGGGGGCAGGGACTACGAGCAGTACTTC. Protein sequence: CASSQGGRDYEQYF.

CDR3 bases: TGTGCCAGCAGCGAAACAGGGAATCCTTGGAATGGCTACACCTTC. Protein: CASSETGNPWNGYTF. The V gene is TRBV13, the J gene TRBJ1-2, with D possibly matching TRBD1 (6 bases). This CDR3 is built from 15 residues. The germline V and J ends were trimmed by 5 bases and 6 bases, with 19 bases remaining between them. Germline-derived CDR1 and CDR2 are PRHDT and FYEKMQ (reference sequence).